This TCR beta chain derives from a study of T cell responses to AZD1222 COVID-19 vaccine. Profiling relied on immunoSEQ multiplex PCR, and the TCRdb table lists in-frame clones only, not all of them. The top ten clones hold around 17% of a sample with 100,000 or so clones, around 90% of them seen once. Study-level points and caveats: Breadth and depth of Spike-specific TCRs rose after two AZD1222 doses. As reported, nearly half of all spike-specific TCRs target variant regions that are unmutated. Only 6 or 7 individuals given AZD1222 were seropositive at baseline.

Concerning this clone itself: Its specificity is not known.

There are 12 residues in the CDR3. Germline CDR1 is SQVTM and CDR2 is ANQGSEA. The ends lost 1 base at V and 10 bases at J; junction bases unmatched: 6. The TCR sequence derives from an adult in good health. This chain connects TRBV29-1 to TRBJ1-2; 7 bases fit TRBD1. This material consisted of peripheral blood, taken on day 0 of AZD1222 vaccination. The CDR3 DNA sequence: TGCAGCGTTGAAGTGACAGGGTGGGACTACACCTTC. This translates into CSVEVTGWDYTF.